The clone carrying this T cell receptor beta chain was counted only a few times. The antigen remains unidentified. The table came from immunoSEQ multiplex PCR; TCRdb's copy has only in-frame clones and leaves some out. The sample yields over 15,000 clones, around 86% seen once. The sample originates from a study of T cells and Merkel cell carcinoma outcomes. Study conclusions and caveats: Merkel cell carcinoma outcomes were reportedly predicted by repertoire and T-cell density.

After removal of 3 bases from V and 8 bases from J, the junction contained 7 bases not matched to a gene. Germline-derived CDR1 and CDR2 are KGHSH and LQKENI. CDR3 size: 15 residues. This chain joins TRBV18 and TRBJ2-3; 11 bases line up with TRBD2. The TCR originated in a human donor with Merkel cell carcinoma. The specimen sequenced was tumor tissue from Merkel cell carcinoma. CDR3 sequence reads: CASSPRTSGSTTQYF. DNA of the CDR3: TGTGCCAGCTCACCTCGCACTAGCGGGAGCACTACGCAGTATTTT.